The 17 T cell receptor beta chains below all came from one sample that was sequenced in a study of siplizumab effects on memory and regulatory T cells. The protocol was immunoSEQ multiplex PCR, while the TCRdb copy is restricted to in-frame clones and leaves out a portion. Of around 100,000 clones listed, about 91% were seen once; the top ten hold around 0.77%. Sequencing used Tregs sorted from blood. The origin of the receptors is a human donor in good health.

The genes are TRBV29-1 and TRBJ1-1, with D possibly TRBD1 on 5 matching bases. Per germline, CDR1 SQVTM and CDR2 ANQGSEA. Between the trimmed V and J ends, which lost 6 bases and 1 base, there was a span of 9 bases. This CDR3 is 12 amino acids long. The CDR3 here is CSVMGGNTEAFF. The CDR3 bases are TGCAGCGTCATGGGGGGGAACACTGAAGCTTTCTTT. Full variable domain (outside the CDR3, taken from reference TRBV29-1 and TRBJ1-1): SAVISQKPSRDICQRGTSLTIQCQVDSQVTMMFWYRQQPGQSLTLIATANQGSEATYESGFVIDKFPISRPNLTFSTLTVSNMSPEDSSIYLCSVMGGNTEAFFGQGTRLTVV.

The chain combines TRBV19 with TRBJ2-6; the D gene is possibly TRBD1 (5 bases). With 5 bases removed from V and 0 bases from J, the gap between germline ends came to 14 bases. The CDR3 extends over 17 amino acids. Per germline, CDR1 LNHDA and CDR2 SQIVND (reference sequence). The CDR3 spells CASSPSDIPSGANVLTF. The DNA of the CDR3 is TGTGCCAGTAGTCCCTCGGACATCCCCTCTGGGGCCAACGTCCTGACTTTC.

This clone was counted a few times. The chain employs TRBV6-5 and TRBJ2-2; no firm D call. The CDR3 contains 15 residues. The V and J ends lost 2 bases and 6 bases respectively, with 13 bases between them. Germline V CDR1 and CDR2: MNHEY, SVGAGI. Written as DNA, the CDR3 is TGTGCCAGCAGTTACGGTGGTAATAGGGCCGGGGAGCTGTTTTTT. Its protein is CASSYGGNRAGELFF.

The rearrangement joins TRBV6-5 to TRBJ2-1; 13 bases match TRBD2. There are 14 residues in the CDR3. The ends lost 7 bases at V and 9 bases at J; junction bases unmatched: 6. CDR1 MNHEY and CDR2 SVGAGI come from the germline V gene. This chain's CDR3 is CASNPGLAGFEQFF. CDR3 coding DNA: TGTGCCAGCAATCCGGGACTAGCGGGATTTGAGCAGTTCTTC.

The rearrangement joins TRBV5-1 to TRBJ2-4; no reliable D call. From germline, CDR1 is SGHRS and CDR2 YFSETQ. V lost 0 bases to trimming and J lost 6 bases, with 10 bases between them. The CDR3 spans 14 residues. CDR3 in amino acids: CASSLDITRNIQYF. CDR3 sequence (DNA): TGCGCCAGCAGCTTGGATATTACCAGAAACATTCAGTACTTC.

The chain combines TRBV9 with TRBJ1-6, with D possibly TRBD1 on 6 matching bases. Trimming left V 2 bases short and J 5 bases short, with 11 bases between. Germline CDR1 is SGDLS and CDR2 is YYNGEE. The CDR3 is 15 amino acids. The CDR3 loop is CASSVEGVDNSPLHF. CDR3 coding DNA: TGTGCCAGCAGCGTGGAGGGGGTTGATAATTCACCCCTCCACTTT.

The chain uses TRBV7-9 and TRBJ2-4, with 9 bases matching TRBD1. This CDR3 has 14 amino acids. CDR1 is SEHNR and CDR2 is FQNEAQ in the germline V gene (reference sequence). Trimming at V came to 3 bases and at J to 8 bases, leaving 5 bases not matched to a gene. Written as DNA, the CDR3 is TGTGCCAGCAGCTTGGACAGGGGTGGGCACATTCAGTACTTC. This codes for CASSLDRGGHIQYF. The complete variable domain, with remaining parts taken from reference TRBV7-9 and TRBJ2-4, reads DTGVSQNPRHKITKRGQNVTFRCDPISEHNRLYWYRQTLGQGPEFLTYFQNEAQLEKSRLLSDRFSAERPKGSFSTLEIQRTEQGDSAMYLCASSLDRGGHIQYFGAGTRLSVL.

The J gene is TRBJ1-1, the V gene TRBV5-6, with D possibly TRBD1 on 6 matching bases. The CDR3 covers 14 residues. V was shortened by 0 bases and J by 4 bases, with 10 bases between the two germline ends. Looked up from germline, CDR1 is SGHDT and CDR2 is YYEEEE. The CDR3 loop is CASSLDRVGTEAFF. As DNA, the CDR3 is TGTGCCAGCAGCTTGGACAGGGTCGGCACTGAAGCTTTCTTT.

The chain carries TRBV7-9 and TRBJ1-1; no definite D call. V lost 2 bases, J lost 1 base, and 8 bases lay in between. Germline lookup yields CDR1 SEHNR and CDR2 FQNEAQ (reference sequence). The CDR3 is 14 residues long. The DNA of the CDR3 is TGTGCCAGCAGCTTAACGGTGCCGAACACTGAAGCTTTCTTT. Protein: CASSLTVPNTEAFF.

V gene TRBV2 combines with J gene TRBJ2-5, with TRBD2 identical over 9 bases. Losses at the gene ends were 2 bases for V and 4 bases for J; bases not matched to a gene: 5. CDR3 length: 15 residues. The germline gives CDR1 SNHLY, CDR2 FYNNEI. CDR3 DNA sequence: TGTGCCAGCAGTGAATCTCTAGCGGGATCAGAGACCCAGTACTTC. Amino acids: CASSESLAGSETQYF.

The CDR3 nucleotides read TGCAGCGTTGATGTGGTACAGGGCAAATCTGGCTACACCTTC. Translation gives CSVDVVQGKSGYTF. The gene calls are TRBV29-1 and TRBJ1-2; weak D call: TRBD1 (6 bases). Germline V lookup: CDR1 SQVTM, CDR2 ANQGSEA. CDR3 length equals 14 residues. V gave up 3 bases and J gave up 7 bases, with 18 bases separating them.

J is TRBJ2-7 and V is TRBV5-4; 13 bases match TRBD2. CDR3 size: 16 residues. The V and J ends lost 4 bases and 4 bases, in that order; junction bases with no gene match: 8. The germline CDR1 and CDR2 sequences are SGHNT and YYREEE (reference sequence). CDR3 protein: CASSHPGLAGVYEQYF. Written as DNA, the CDR3 is TGTGCCAGCAGCCACCCCGGACTAGCGGGAGTGTACGAGCAGTACTTC.

This chain connects TRBV5-1 to TRBJ2-7, with D unresolved. The germline gives CDR1 SGHRS, CDR2 YFSETQ. This CDR3 is 13 amino acids long. V lost 4 bases and J 4 bases, leaving 12 bases between the germline ends. Here the CDR3 reads CASSDPPYYEQYF. CDR3 DNA sequence: TGCGCCAGCAGCGACCCGCCTTATTACGAGCAGTACTTC.

V is TRBV28 and J is TRBJ2-3; D remains ambiguous. Germline V gives CDR1 MDHEN, CDR2 SYDVKM. V was pared by 2 bases and J by 5 bases, with 8 bases between. CDR3 length equals 13 residues. The CDR3, as DNA: TGTGCCAGCAGTTTAATGGGCATAGATACGCAGTATTTT. Encoded protein: CASSLMGIDTQYF.

In regard to this clone: The germline gene is not matched at one end of the junction; a read error may be the cause. V usage is TRBV18 and J usage is TRBJ1-3; D possibly corresponds to TRBD1 (5 bases). Germline V lookup: CDR1 KGHSH, CDR2 LQKENI. The CDR3 is 12 residues long. Here the CDR3 reads CASSPQENTIYF. As DNA, the CDR3 is TGTGCCAGCTCTCCACAGGAGAACACCATATATTTT. The full variable domain, its missing parts supplied by reference TRBV18 and TRBJ1-3, is NAGVMQNPRHLVRRRGQEARLRCSPMKGHSHVYWYRQLPEEGLKFMVYLQKENIIDESGMPKERFSAEFPKEGPSILRIQQVVRGDSAAYFCASSPQENTIYFGEGSWLTVV.

V gene TRBV5-6 combines with J gene TRBJ1-2, with 9 bases identical to TRBD1. The CDR3 has 15 amino acids. J lost 8 bases, V lost 4 bases, and 12 bases had no gene match. Per germline, CDR1 SGHDT and CDR2 YYEEEE. CDR3 in DNA: TGTGCCAGCAGCGGTATCCGGGACAGGGCCATAGGCTACACCTTC. It is translated as CASSGIRDRAIGYTF.

This chain connects TRBV7-9 to TRBJ2-3; TRBD2 agrees at 7 bases. CDR3 length: 15 residues. Trimming at V came to 3 bases and at J to 4 bases, leaving 7 bases not matched to a gene. The germline CDR1 and CDR2 sequences are SEHNR and FQNEAQ (reference sequence). CDR3 nucleotide sequence: TGTGCCAGCAGCTTTGGGCGGGAGTTCCCAGATACGCAGTATTTT. Translating it yields CASSFGREFPDTQYF.